This entry concerns a single TCR beta chain. Its antigen is unidentified. TCRdb used MiXCR to reprocess the RACE reads, holding one entry per CDR3 protein. The sample has about 120,000 distinct CDR3 sequences; about 11% are singletons. The data are from a study of human T cells and chemical hapten exposure. Broader study findings: It was expanded TCRs that formed significantly more large CDR3 similarity clusters than controls did. Sensitization with DPC brought no change to TCRs above 1 in 1000 in frequency. Donors in the study had alopecia, meaning their immune response may differ from healthy people's.

The CDR3 contains 13 residues. V shed 2 bases and J shed 4 bases, with 9 bases lying between them. The time point was: patch test 3, about 24 weeks after DPC sensitization. Noted treatment: therapeutic diphenylcyclopropenone sensitization with weekly scalp DPC. The chain has TRBV12-3 or TRBV12-4 and TRBJ2-7; unclear D gene. This clonotype originated in a woman aged 50 to 65 with alopecia areata. Some clones in this sample may be carry-over from other donors' samples. The sequencing here drew on whole blood, taken in connection with sensitization to the hapten diphenylcyclopropenone (DPC). In nucleotides, the CDR3 is TGTGCCAGCAGTTTATATCAGGAATACGAGCAGTACTTC. Protein sequence: CASSLYQEYEQYF.